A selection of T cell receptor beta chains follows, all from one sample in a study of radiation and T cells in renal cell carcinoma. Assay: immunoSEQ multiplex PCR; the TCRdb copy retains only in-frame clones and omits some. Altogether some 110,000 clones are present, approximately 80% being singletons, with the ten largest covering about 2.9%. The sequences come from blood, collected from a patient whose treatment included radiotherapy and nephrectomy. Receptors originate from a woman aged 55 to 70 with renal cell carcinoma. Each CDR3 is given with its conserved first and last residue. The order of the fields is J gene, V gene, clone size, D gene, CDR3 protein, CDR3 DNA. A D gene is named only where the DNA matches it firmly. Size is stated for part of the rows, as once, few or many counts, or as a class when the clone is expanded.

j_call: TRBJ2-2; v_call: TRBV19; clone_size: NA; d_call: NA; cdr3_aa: CASRSARDSGELFF; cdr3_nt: TGTGCCAGTAGATCGGCCAGGGATTCCGGGGAGCTGTTTTTT
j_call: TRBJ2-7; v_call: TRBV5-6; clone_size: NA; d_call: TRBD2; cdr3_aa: CASSLGEGFSYEQYF; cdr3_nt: TGTGCCAGCAGCCTCGGGGAGGGGTTCTCCTACGAGCAGTACTTC
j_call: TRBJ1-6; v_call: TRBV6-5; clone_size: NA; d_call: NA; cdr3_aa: CASSYAITEVGSPLHF; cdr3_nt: TGTGCCAGCAGTTACGCCATCACAGAGGTTGGCTCACCCCTCCACTTT
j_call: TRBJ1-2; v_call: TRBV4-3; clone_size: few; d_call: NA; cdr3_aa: CASSQESIYSGRAVYGYTF; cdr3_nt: TGCGCCAGCAGCCAAGAATCGATTTATTCGGGTCGAGCGGTCTATGGCTACACCTTC
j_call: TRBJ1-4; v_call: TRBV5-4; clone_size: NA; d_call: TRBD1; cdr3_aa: CASSRGTGNEKLFF; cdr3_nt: TGTGCCAGCAGCCGCGGGACAGGGAATGAAAAACTGTTTTTT
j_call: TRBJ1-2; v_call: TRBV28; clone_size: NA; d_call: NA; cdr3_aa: CASYPGRYGYTF; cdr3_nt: TGTGCCAGCTATCCAGGGAGGTATGGCTACACCTTC
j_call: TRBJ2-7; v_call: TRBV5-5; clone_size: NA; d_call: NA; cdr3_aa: CASSLGQVGYEQYF; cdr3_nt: TGTGCCAGCAGCCTAGGACAAGTCGGCTACGAGCAGTACTTC
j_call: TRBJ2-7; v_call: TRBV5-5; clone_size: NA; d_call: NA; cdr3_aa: CASSLYPSYEQYF; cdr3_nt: TGTGCCAGCAGCCTGTACCCTTCCTACGAGCAGTACTTC
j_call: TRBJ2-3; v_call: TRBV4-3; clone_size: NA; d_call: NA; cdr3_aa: CASSPLSEDTQYF; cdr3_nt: TGCGCCAGCAGCCCCCTATCAGAGGATACGCAGTATTTT
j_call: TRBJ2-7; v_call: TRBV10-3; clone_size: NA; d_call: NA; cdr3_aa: CATTGTDYEQYF; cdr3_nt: TGTGCCACTACGGGTACGGACTACGAGCAGTACTTC
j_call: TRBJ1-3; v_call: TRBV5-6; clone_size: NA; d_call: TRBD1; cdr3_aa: CASRRRSGDSGNTIYF; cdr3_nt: TGTGCCAGCAGACGAAGATCCGGGGACAGTGGAAACACCATATATTTT
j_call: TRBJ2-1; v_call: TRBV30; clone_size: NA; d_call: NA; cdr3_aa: CAWSLSLRGNEQFF; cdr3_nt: TGTGCCTGGAGTCTAAGTCTCAGGGGCAATGAGCAGTTCTTC
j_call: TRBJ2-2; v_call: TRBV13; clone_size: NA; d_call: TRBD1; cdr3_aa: CASSLVGTGEDTGELFF; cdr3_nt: TGTGCCAGCAGCTTAGTAGGGACAGGGGAAGACACCGGGGAGCTGTTTTTT
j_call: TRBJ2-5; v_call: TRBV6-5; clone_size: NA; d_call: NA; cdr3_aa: CASSRGLQETQYF; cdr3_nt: TGTGCCAGCAGTCGGGGACTGCAAGAGACCCAGTACTTC
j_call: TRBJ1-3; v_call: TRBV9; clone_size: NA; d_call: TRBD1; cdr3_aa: CASSETGSSGNTIYF; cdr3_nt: TGTGCCAGCAGTGAGACAGGGAGCTCTGGAAACACCATATATTTT
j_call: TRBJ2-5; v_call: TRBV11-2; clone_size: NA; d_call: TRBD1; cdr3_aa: CASSYDRGWEETQYF; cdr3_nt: TGTGCCAGCAGCTACGACAGGGGGTGGGAAGAGACCCAGTACTTC
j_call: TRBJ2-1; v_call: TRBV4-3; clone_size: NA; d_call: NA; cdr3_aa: CASSQGVVSYNEQFF; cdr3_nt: TGCGCCAGCAGCCAAGGGGTAGTATCCTACAATGAGCAGTTCTTC
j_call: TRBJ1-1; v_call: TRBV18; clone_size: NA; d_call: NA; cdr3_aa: CASSPQEQEEAFF; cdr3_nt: TGTGCCAGCTCACCTCAAGAACAGGAAGAAGCTTTCTTT
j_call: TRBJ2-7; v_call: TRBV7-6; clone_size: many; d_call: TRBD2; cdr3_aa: CASSFRTSGSYEQYF; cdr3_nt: TGTGCCAGCAGCTTCCGGACTAGCGGGAGTTACGAGCAGTACTTC
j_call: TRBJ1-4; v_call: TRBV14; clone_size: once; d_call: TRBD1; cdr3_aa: CASSQGRQGRYEKLFF; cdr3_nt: TGTGCCAGCAGCCAGGGACGACAGGGGCGGTATGAAAAACTGTTTTTT
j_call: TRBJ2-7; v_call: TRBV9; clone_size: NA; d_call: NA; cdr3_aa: CASSVGALGLYEQYF; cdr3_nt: TGTGCCAGCAGCGTAGGGGCGCTAGGTCTCTACGAGCAGTACTTC
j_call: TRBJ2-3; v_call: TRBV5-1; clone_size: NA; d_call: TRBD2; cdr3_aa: CASSLVGGGPGDTQYF; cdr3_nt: TGCGCCAGCAGCTTGGTCGGCGGGGGGCCAGGGGATACGCAGTATTTT
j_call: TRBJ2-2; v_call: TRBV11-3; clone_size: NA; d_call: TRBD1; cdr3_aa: CASSRTGANTGELFF; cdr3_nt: TGTGCCAGCAGCCGGACAGGGGCGAACACCGGGGAGCTGTTTTTT
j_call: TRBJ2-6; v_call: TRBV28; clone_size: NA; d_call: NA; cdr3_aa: CASDRSGANVLTF; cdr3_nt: TGTGCCAGCGACCGCTCTGGGGCCAACGTCCTGACTTTC
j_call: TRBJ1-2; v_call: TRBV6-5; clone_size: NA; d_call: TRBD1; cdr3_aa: CASSSQGGHYGYTF; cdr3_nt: TGTGCCAGCAGTTCACAGGGGGGGCACTATGGCTACACCTTC
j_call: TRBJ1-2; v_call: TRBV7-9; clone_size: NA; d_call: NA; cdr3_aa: CASSSEGFYGYTF; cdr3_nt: TGTGCCAGCAGCTCAGAGGGATTCTATGGCTACACCTTC
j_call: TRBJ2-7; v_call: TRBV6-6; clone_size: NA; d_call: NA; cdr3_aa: CASTIPRLAYEQYF; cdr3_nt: TGTGCCAGCACGATACCAAGACTGGCCTACGAGCAGTACTTC
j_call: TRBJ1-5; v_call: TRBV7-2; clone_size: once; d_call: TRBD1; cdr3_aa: CASSSISGTERPQHF; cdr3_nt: TGTGCCAGCAGCTCTATCAGCGGGACAGAGCGACCCCAGCATTTT
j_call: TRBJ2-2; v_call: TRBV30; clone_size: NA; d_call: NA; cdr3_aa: CAWSGSGAGELFF; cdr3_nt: TGTGCCTGGAGTGGTTCGGGGGCCGGGGAGCTGTTTTTT
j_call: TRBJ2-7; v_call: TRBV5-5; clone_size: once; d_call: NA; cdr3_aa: CASSLLWELHYEQYF; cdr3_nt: TGTGCCAGCAGCTTGCTCTGGGAACTTCACTACGAGCAGTACTTC
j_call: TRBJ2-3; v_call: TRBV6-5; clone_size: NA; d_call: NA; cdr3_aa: CASSYSFGGDTQYF; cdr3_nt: TGTGCCAGCAGTTACTCTTTTGGGGGGGATACGCAGTATTTT
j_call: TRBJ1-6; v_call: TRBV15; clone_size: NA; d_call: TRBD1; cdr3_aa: CATSRVHRGDSPLHF; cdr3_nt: TGTGCCACCAGCAGAGTTCACAGGGGGGATTCACCCCTCCACTTT
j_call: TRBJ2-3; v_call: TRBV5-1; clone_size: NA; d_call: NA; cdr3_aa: CASSLPTDTQYF; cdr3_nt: TGCGCCAGCAGCTTACCAACAGATACGCAGTATTTT
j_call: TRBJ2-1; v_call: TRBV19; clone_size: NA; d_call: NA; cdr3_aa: CASSIGQRGGNEQFF; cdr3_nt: TGTGCCAGTAGTATAGGGCAAAGGGGAGGCAATGAGCAGTTCTTC
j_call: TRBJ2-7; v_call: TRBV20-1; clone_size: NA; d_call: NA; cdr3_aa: CSANINYEQYF; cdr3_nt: TGCAGTGCTAACATCAACTACGAGCAGTACTTC
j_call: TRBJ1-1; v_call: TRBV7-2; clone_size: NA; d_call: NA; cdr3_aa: CASTTGLANTEAFF; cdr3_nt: TGTGCCAGCACCACCGGACTGGCGAACACTGAAGCTTTCTTT
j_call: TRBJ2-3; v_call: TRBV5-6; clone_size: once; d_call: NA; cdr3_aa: CASSGTGTDTQYF; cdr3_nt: TGTGCCAGCAGCGGTACAGGGACAGATACGCAGTATTTT
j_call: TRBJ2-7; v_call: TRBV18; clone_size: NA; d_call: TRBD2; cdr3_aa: CASSPQREGLEQYF; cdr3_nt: TGTGCCAGCTCCCCCCAGCGGGAGGGCCTCGAGCAGTACTTC
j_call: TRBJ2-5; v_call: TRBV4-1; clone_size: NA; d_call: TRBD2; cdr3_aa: CASSQVASGRETQYF; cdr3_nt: TGCGCCAGCAGCCAAGTGGCTAGCGGGCGGGAGACCCAGTACTTC
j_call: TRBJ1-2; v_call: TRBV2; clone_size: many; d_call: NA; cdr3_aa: CASSELNRDYGYTF; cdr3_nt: TGTGCCAGCAGTGAATTGAACAGGGACTATGGCTACACCTTC
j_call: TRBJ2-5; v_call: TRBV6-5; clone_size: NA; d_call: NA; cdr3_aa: CASRQGETQYF; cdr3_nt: TGTGCCAGCAGGCAGGGGGAGACCCAGTACTTC
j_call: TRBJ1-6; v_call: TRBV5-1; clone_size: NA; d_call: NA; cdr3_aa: CASSLTVDSPLHF; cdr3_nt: TGCGCCAGCAGCTTGACGGTCGATTCACCCCTCCACTTT
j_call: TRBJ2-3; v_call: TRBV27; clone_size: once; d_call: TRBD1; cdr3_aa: CASRQQGTDTQYF; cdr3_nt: TGTGCCAGCAGGCAACAGGGGACAGATACGCAGTATTTT
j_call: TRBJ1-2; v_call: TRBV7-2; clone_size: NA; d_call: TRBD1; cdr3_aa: CASSLAGGQGGYTF; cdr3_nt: TGTGCCAGCAGCCTAGCAGGGGGGCAGGGTGGCTACACCTTC
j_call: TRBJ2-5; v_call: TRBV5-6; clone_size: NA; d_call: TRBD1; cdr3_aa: CASSSMQTGTAQETQYF; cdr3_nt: TGTGCCAGCAGTTCTATGCAAACCGGGACAGCCCAAGAGACCCAGTACTTC
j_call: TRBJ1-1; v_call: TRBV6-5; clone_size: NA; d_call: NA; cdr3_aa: CASMPSEGGAFF; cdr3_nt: TGTGCCAGCATGCCAAGTGAGGGTGGGGCTTTCTTT
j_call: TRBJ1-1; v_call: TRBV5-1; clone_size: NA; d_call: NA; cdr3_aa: CASRYTGSGVAFF; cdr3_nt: TGCGCCAGCAGGTATACAGGGTCTGGTGTAGCTTTCTTT